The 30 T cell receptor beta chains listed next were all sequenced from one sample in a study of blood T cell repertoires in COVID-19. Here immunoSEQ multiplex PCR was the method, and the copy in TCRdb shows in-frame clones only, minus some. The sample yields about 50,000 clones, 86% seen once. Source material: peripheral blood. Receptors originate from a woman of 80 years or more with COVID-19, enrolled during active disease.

The CDR3 DNA follows: TGTGCCAGCAGTCCATCGGGCGGGGTAGGGTACGAGCAGTACTTC. Translation: CASSPSGGVGYEQYF. This chain joins TRBV28 and TRBJ2-7; D might be TRBD2 (6 bases). CDR3 length equals 15 residues. Looked up from germline, CDR1 is MDHEN and CDR2 is SYDVKM. Trimming pared 5 bases from V and 4 bases from J, leaving 18 bases between.

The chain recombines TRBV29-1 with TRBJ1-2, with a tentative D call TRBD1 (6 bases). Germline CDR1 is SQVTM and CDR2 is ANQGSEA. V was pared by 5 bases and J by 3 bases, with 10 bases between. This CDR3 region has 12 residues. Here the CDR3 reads CSVYRTDYGYTF. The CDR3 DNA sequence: TGCAGCGTTTATAGGACAGACTATGGCTACACCTTC. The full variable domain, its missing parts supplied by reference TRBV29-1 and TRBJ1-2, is SAVISQKPSRDICQRGTSLTIQCQVDSQVTMMFWYRQQPGQSLTLIATANQGSEATYESGFVIDKFPISRPNLTFSTLTVSNMSPEDSSIYLCSVYRTDYGYTFGSGTRLTVV.

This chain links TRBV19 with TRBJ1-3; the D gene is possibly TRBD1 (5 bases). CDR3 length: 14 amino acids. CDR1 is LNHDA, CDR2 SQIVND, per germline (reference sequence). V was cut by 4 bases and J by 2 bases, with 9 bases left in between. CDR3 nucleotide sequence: TGTGCCAGTAGTAGGGGGGGAACTGGAAACACCATATATTTT. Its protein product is CASSRGGTGNTIYF.

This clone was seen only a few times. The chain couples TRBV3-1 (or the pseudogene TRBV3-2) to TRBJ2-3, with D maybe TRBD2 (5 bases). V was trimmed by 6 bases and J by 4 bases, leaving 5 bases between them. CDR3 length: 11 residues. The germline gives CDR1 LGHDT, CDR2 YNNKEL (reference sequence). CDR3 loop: CASRGADTQYF. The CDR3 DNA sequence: TGTGCCAGCAGGGGAGCAGATACGCAGTATTTT.

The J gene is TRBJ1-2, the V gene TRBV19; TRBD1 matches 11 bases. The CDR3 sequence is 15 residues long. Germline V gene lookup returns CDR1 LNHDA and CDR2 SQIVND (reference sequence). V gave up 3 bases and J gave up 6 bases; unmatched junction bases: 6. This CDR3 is CASSIMRTGGDGYTF. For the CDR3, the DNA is TGTGCCAGTAGTATTATGAGGACAGGGGGCGATGGCTACACCTTC.

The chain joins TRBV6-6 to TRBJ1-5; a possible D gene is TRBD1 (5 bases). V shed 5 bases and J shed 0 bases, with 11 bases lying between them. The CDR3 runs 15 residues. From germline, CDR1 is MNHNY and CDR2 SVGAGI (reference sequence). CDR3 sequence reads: CASSGQGYSNQPQHF. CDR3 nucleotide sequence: TGTGCCAGCAGTGGCCAGGGTTATAGCAATCAGCCCCAGCATTTT.

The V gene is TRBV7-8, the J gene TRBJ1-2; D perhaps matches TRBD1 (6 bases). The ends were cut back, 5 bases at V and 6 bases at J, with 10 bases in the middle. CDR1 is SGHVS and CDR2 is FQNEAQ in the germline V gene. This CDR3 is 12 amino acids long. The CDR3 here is CASSPNRDGYTF. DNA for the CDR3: TGTGCCAGCAGCCCGAACAGGGATGGCTACACCTTC.

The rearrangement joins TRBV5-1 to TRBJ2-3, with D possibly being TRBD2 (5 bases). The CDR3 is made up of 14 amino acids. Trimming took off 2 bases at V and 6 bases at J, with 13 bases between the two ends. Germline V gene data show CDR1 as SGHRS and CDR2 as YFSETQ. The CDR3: CASSFASGSDTQYF. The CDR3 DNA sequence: TGCGCCAGCAGCTTTGCTTCGGGAAGCGATACGCAGTATTTT.

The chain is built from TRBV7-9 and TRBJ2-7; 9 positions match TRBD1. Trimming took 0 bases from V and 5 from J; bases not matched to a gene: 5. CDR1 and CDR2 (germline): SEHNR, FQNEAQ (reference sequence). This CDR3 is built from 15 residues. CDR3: CASSLARRQGDEQYF. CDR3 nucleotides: TGTGCCAGCAGCTTAGCCCGCCGACAGGGGGACGAGCAGTACTTC.

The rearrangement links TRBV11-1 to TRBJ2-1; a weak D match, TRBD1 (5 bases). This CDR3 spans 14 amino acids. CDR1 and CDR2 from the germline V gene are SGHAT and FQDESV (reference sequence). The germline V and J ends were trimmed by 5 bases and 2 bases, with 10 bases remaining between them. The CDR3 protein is CASSVRVTYNEQFF. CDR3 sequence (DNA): TGTGCCAGCAGCGTCAGGGTCACCTACAATGAGCAGTTCTTC.

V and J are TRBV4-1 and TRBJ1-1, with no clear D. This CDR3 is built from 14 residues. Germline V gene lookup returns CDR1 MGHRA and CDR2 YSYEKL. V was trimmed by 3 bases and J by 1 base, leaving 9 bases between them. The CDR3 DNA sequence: TGCGCCAGCAGCCAGTACAGAGAGAACACTGAAGCTTTCTTT. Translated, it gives CASSQYRENTEAFF.

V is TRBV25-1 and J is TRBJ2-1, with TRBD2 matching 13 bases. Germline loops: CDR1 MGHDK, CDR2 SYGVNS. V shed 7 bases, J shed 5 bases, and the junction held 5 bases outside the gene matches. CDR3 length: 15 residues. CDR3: CASKKTSGRHNEQFF. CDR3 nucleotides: TGTGCCAGCAAGAAGACTAGCGGGAGGCACAATGAGCAGTTCTTC.

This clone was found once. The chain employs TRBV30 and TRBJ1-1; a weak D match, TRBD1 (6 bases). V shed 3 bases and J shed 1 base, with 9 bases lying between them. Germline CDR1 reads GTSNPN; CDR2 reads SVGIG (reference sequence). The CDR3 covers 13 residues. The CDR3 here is CAWSRGANTEAFF. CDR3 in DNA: TGTGCCTGGAGCAGGGGTGCGAACACTGAAGCTTTCTTT.

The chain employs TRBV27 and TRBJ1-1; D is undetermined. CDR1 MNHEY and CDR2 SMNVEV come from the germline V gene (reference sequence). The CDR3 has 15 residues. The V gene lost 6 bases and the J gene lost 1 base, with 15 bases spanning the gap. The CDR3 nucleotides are TGTGCCAGCAGCTTAAAATGGTCGAGGAACACTGAAGCTTTCTTT. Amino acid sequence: CASSLKWSRNTEAFF.

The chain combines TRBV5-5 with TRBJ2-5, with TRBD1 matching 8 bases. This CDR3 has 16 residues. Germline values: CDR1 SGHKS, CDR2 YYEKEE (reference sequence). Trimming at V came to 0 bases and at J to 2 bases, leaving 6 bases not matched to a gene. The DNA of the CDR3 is TGTGCCAGCAGCTTGGCCAGGGGACAGGAACAAGAGACCCAGTACTTC. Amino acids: CASSLARGQEQETQYF. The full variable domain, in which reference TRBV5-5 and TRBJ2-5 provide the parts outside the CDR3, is DAGVTQSPTHLIKTRGQQVTLRCSPISGHKSVSWYQQVLGQGPQFIFQYYEKEERGRGNFPDRFSARQFPNYSSELNVNALLLGDSALYLCASSLARGQEQETQYFGPGTRLLVL.

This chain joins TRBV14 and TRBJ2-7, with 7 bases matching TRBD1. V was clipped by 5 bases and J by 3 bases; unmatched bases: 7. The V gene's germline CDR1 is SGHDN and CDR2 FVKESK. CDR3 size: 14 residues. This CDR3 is CASSSRTGSYEQYF. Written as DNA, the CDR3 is TGTGCCAGCAGCTCCCGGACAGGAAGCTACGAGCAGTACTTC.

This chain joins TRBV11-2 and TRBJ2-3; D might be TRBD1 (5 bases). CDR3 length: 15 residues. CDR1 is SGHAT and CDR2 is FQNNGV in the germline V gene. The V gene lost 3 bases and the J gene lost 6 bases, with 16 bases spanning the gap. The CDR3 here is CASSLGWGKWDTQYF. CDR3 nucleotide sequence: TGTGCCAGCAGCTTGGGCTGGGGCAAGTGGGATACGCAGTATTTT.

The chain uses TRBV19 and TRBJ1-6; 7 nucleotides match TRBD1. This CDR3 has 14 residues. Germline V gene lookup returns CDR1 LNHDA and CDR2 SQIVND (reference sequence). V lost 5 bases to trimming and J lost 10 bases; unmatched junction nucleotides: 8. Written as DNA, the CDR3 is TGTGCCAGTAGTGCCGACAGGGACCGATCACCCCTCCACTTT. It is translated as CASSADRDRSPLHF.

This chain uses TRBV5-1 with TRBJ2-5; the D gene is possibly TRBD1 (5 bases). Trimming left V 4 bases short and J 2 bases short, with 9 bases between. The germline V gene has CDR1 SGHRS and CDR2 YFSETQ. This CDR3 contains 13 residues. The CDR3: CASSLQGQETQYF. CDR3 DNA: TGCGCCAGCAGCCTTCAGGGACAAGAGACCCAGTACTTC.

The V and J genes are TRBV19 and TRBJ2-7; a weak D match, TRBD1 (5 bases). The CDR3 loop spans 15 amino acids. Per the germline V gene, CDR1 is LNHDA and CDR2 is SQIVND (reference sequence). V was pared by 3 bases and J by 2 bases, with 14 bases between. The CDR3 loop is CASSIAAGPPYEQYF. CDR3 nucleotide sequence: TGTGCCAGTAGTATCGCGGCAGGGCCCCCCTACGAGCAGTACTTC.

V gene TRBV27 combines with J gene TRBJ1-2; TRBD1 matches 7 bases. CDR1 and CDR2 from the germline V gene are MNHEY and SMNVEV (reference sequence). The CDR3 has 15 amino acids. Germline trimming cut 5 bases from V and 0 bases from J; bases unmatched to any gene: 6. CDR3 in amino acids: CASSTRTGSNYGYTF. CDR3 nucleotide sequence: TGTGCCAGCAGTACCCGGACAGGTTCTAACTATGGCTACACCTTC.

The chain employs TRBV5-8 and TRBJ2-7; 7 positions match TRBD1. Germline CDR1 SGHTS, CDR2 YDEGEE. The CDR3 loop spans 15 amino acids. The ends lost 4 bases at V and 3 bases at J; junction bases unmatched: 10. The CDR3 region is CASSLLRGRSYEQYF. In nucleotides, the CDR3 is TGTGCCAGCAGCCTGTTAAGGGGGCGAAGCTACGAGCAGTACTTC.

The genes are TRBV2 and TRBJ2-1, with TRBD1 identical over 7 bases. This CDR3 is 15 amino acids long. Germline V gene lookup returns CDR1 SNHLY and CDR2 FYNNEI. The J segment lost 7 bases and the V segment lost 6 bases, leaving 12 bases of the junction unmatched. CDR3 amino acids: CASSSDRDRRNEQFF. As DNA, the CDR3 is TGTGCCAGCAGCTCTGACAGGGACCGGAGGAATGAGCAGTTCTTC.

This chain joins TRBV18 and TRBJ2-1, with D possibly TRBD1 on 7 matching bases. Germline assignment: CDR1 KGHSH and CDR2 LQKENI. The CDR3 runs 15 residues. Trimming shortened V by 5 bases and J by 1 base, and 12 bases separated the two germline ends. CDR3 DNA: TGTGCCAGCTCAATATCAGGGGGGTCCTACAATGAGCAGTTCTTC. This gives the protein CASSISGGSYNEQFF.

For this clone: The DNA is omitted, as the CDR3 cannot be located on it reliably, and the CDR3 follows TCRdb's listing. CDR3 sequence reads: CASSWVGAGSAVFF. V is TRBV19 and J is TRBJ2-1; the table calls TRBD2, which could not be checked here. The CDR3 length equals 14 residues, ends included. Germline V gene sequence: CDR1 LNHDA, CDR2 SQIVND (reference sequence).

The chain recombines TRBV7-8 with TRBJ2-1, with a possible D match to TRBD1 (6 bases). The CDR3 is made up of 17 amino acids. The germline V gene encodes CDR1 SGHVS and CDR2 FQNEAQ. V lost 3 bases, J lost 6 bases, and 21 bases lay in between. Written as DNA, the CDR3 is TGTGCCAGCAGCTTTCTGGCCGGGACATTCCAAATCAATGAGCAGTTCTTC. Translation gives CASSFLAGTFQINEQFF.

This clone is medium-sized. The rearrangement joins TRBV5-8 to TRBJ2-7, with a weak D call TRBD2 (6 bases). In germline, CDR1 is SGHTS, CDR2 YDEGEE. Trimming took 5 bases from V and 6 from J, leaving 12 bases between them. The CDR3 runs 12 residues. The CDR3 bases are TGTGCCAGCAGTCAACTAGCTCGCGAGCAGTACTTC. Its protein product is CASSQLAREQYF.

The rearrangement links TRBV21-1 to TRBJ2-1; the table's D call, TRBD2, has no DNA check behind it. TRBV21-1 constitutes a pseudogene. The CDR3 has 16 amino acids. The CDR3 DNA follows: TGTGCCAGCACTCCGGGAGAGCGGGGCATTTGGAATGAGCAGTTCTTC. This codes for CASTPGERGIWNEQFF.

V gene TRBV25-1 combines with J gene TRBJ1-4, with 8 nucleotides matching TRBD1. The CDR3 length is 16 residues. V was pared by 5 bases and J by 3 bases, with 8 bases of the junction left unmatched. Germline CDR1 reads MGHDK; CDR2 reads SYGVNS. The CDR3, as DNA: TGTGCCAGCAGTAGTGACAGGGGACGATCTAATGAAAAACTGTTTTTT. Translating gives CASSSDRGRSNEKLFF.

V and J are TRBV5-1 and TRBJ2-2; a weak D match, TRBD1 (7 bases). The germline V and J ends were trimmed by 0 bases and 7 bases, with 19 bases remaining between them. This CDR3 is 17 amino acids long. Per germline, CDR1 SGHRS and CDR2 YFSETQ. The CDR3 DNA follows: TGCGCCAGCAGCTTGGTAGCAGGGGGGCCGCCGGGCGGGGAGCTGTTTTTT. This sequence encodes CASSLVAGGPPGGELFF.